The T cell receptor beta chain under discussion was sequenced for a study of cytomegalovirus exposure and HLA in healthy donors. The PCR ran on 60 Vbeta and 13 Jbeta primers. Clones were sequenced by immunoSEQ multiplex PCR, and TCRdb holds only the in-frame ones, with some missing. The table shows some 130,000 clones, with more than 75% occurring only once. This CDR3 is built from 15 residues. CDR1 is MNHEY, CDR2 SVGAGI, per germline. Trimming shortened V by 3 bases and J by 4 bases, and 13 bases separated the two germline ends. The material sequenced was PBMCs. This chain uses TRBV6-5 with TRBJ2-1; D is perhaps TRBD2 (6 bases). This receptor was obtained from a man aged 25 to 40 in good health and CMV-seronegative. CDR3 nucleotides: TGTGCCAGCAGTTATGGCGGGAACCCATACAATGAGCAGTTCTTC. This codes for CASSYGGNPYNEQFF.